The sequence of this TCR beta chain was determined in a study of cytotoxic CD8 clonotypes in ibrutinib-treated CLL. Whole-study context: The patients, some eleven relapsed/refractory and fewer than 16 treatment-naive, included about 18 who were IGHV unmutated.

Germline loops: CDR1 MNHEY, CDR2 SVGAGI. V shed 0 bases and J 2 bases; nucleotides not matched to a gene: 3. This CDR3 comprises 15 residues. Sequencing was performed with immunoSEQ multiplex PCR; in TCRdb, only in-frame clones are kept and a portion is missing. This table has approximately 140,000 clones, approximately 90% appearing once. Notes on the study in general: Treatment left the uncommon public clonotypes either contracted or stable in frequency.

About this clone: Its antigen is unidentified. Different DNA sequences within this sample yield the same CDR3.

This chain uses TRBV6-5 with TRBJ2-5; 7 bases agree with TRBD2. The clonotype originates from a human donor with chronic lymphocytic leukemia. This material consisted of PBMCs, taken after 12 months of ibrutinib treatment. The CDR3 nucleotides read TGTGCCAGCAGTTACTCGTGGGGGGGACAAGAGACCCAGTACTTC. Amino acid sequence: CASSYSWGGQETQYF.